This entry concerns a single T cell receptor beta chain. The sample comes from a study of cytomegalovirus exposure and HLA in healthy donors. The PCR ran on 60 Vbeta and 13 Jbeta primers. The assay was immunoSEQ multiplex PCR, and TCRdb's table has in-frame clones only and misses some. The data contain 100,000 to 150,000 clones, roughly three quarters of them singletons. V lost 2 bases and J lost 0, with 11 bases in between. The CDR3 has 15 residues. Looked up from germline, CDR1 is GTSNPN and CDR2 is SVGIG (reference sequence). The source is a woman in her 30s in good health and CMV-seronegative. The rearrangement joins TRBV30 to TRBJ1-3; possibly TRBD1 for D (5 bases). Sequenced sample: PBMCs. The CDR3 sequence is CAWSSRGTSGNTIYF. Written as DNA, the CDR3 is TGTGCCTGGAGTTCGCGGGGGACCTCTGGAAACACCATATATTTT.